Presented here are 28 T cell receptor beta chains from one specimen sequenced in a study of regulatory T cells in long-lasting Graves disease. HTBI primers from iRepertoire and Arm-PCR of CDR3 regions yielded the TCR beta libraries. TCRdb processed the multiplex PCR reads anew with MiXCR; each CDR3 protein has one entry. Counted here are about 430,000 distinct CDR3 sequences, roughly 23% occurring once; the ten biggest clones make up about 13%. As for time point: persistent/refractory GD, antithyroid drugs over 5 years with positive TRAb. From PBMCs, RNA was extracted and then used to make the TCR library. The sequencing here drew on peripheral blood mononuclear cells (PBMCs), taken when the disease was refractory, from a patient treated with antithyroid drugs. The origin of the receptors is a female donor with Graves disease.

There are a few counts of this clonotype. This chain connects TRBV14 to TRBJ2-7, with 9 bases lining up with TRBD2. The germline gives CDR1 SGHDN, CDR2 FVKESK. CDR3 size: 17 residues. The ends lost 4 bases at V and 2 bases at J; junction bases unmatched: 12. CDR3 in DNA: TGTGCCAGCAGCCGCCAGGTGATAGCGGGAGCCGCCTACGAGCAGTACTTC. Protein: CASSRQVIAGAAYEQYF.

This clonotype was observed at least ten times. The rearrangement uses TRBV2 and TRBJ2-2; 12 bases match TRBD2. Losses at the gene ends were 7 bases for V and 5 bases for J; bases not matched to a gene: 11. Germline V CDR1 and CDR2: SNHLY, FYNNEI. The CDR3 extends over 17 amino acids. CDR3 sequence reads: CASTPSGRARRTGELFF. DNA of the CDR3: TGTGCCAGCACGCCTAGCGGGAGGGCTCGGAGGACCGGGGAGCTGTTTTTT.

This clonotype was found many times. The chain links TRBV11-3 to TRBJ1-6; D gene unclear. V lost 4 bases to trimming and J lost 10 bases, with 8 bases between them. CDR3 length: 12 amino acids. Germline values: CDR1 SGHNT, CDR2 YENEEA. CDR3 DNA: TGTGCCAGCAGCTCCGGGAGATCACCCCTCCACTTT. Residues: CASSSGRSPLHF.

As to this clonotype: A read error is possible here, since a much larger clone lies one base away. This chain connects TRBV29-1 to TRBJ2-5; 14 bases map to TRBD2. V shed 6 bases, J shed 5 bases, and the junction held 5 bases outside the gene matches. The germline CDR1 and CDR2 sequences are SQVTM and ANQGSEA. The CDR3 spans 14 residues. The CDR3 reads CSVIRLAGGETQYF. CDR3 coding DNA: TGCAGCGTGATAAGACTAGCGGGAGGGGAGACCCAGTACTTC. The whole variable domain, remainder taken from reference TRBV29-1 and TRBJ2-5, is SAVISQKPSRDICQRGTSLTIQCQVDSQVTMMFWYRQQPGQSLTLIATANQGSEATYESGFVIDKFPISRPNLTFSTLTVSNMSPEDSSIYLCSVIRLAGGETQYFGPGTRLLVL.

This clonotype was seen ten or more times. This chain links TRBV5-4 with TRBJ2-5; D gene ambiguous. The CDR3 has 15 residues. The V and J ends lost 2 bases and 5 bases respectively, with 16 bases between them. Looked up from germline, CDR1 is SGHNT and CDR2 is YYREEE (reference sequence). The CDR3 DNA follows: TGTGCCAGCAGCTTACCCGAAGGGCGTCACGAGACCCAGTACTTC. Translated: CASSLPEGRHETQYF. Full variable domain (remainder filled in from reference TRBV5-4 and TRBJ2-5): ETGVTQSPTHLIKTRGQQVTLRCSSQSGHNTVSWYQQALGQGPQFIFQYYREEENGRGNFPPRFSGLQFPNYSSELNVNALELDDSALYLCASSLPEGRHETQYFGPGTRLLVL.

This clonotype appeared many times. The rearrangement joins TRBV12-3 or TRBV12-4 to TRBJ1-5; D is uncertain. V dropped 7 bases and J dropped 1 base, with 5 bases sitting between them. The length of the CDR3 is 12 residues. DNA for the CDR3: TGTGCCAGCAAACAGAGCAATCAGCCCCAGCATTTT. Residues: CASKQSNQPQHF.

This clonotype appeared many times. The chain employs TRBV7-8 and TRBJ2-2, with TRBD2 as a possible D gene (6 bases). The germline V gene encodes CDR1 SGHVS and CDR2 FQNEAQ. This CDR3 spans 15 amino acids. Between the trimmed V and J ends, which lost 2 bases and 5 bases, there was a span of 12 bases. The CDR3 coding sequence is TGTGCCAGCAGCTTAAGGGCAGGGAGGACCGGGGAGCTGTTTTTT. This codes for CASSLRAGRTGELFF.

This clonotype was detected ten times or more. This chain uses TRBV20-1 with TRBJ1-5; 7 bases map to TRBD1. V gave up 1 base and J gave up 7 bases; unmatched junction bases: 7. Germline V lookup: CDR1 DFQATT, CDR2 SNEGSKA (reference sequence). This CDR3 is built from 14 residues. The CDR3 region is CSARGQGTGQPQHF. The CDR3 nucleotides read TGCAGTGCTAGAGGACAGGGAACAGGGCAGCCCCAGCATTTT.

This clonotype was observed many times. The V gene is TRBV29-1, the J gene TRBJ2-5, with D possibly being TRBD1 or TRBD2 (5 bases each). V was trimmed by 0 bases and J by 4 bases, leaving 9 bases between them. The germline CDR1 and CDR2 sequences are SQVTM and ANQGSEA. This CDR3 contains 13 residues. The CDR3 region is CSVEDRDVETQYF. DNA for the CDR3: TGCAGCGTTGAAGATAGGGACGTAGAGACCCAGTACTTC.

The V gene is TRBV4-1, the J gene TRBJ2-7, with 10 nucleotides matching TRBD1. Trimming at V came to 4 bases and at J to 4 bases, leaving 4 bases not matched to a gene. The CDR3 consists of 14 residues. CDR1 and CDR2 (germline): MGHRA, YSYEKL. The CDR3 coding sequence is TGCGCCAGCAGCCCGGGACAGGGGATGTACGAGCAGTACTTC. Translated: CASSPGQGMYEQYF.

V usage is TRBV15 and J usage is TRBJ2-5, with D perhaps matching TRBD1 or TRBD2 (5 bases each). CDR1 is LNHNV and CDR2 is YYDKDF in the germline V gene (reference sequence). This CDR3 has 13 residues. V lost 7 bases and J lost 7, with 16 bases in between. CDR3 in DNA: TGTGCCACCATCTCTGGGACCGAAGGGACCCAGTACTTC. Protein product: CATISGTEGTQYF.

The chain combines TRBV12-3 or TRBV12-4 with TRBJ2-2; D is uncertain. Trimming left V 3 bases short and J 5 bases short, with 16 bases between. The CDR3 sequence is 16 residues long. This CDR3 is CASSFYGRGTTGELFF. DNA of the CDR3: TGTGCCAGCAGTTTTTATGGGCGCGGAACAACCGGGGAGCTGTTTTTT.

J is TRBJ1-3 and V is TRBV6-5; a possible D gene is TRBD1 (6 bases). The V gene lost 0 bases and the J gene lost 2 bases, with 8 bases spanning the gap. The CDR3 is made up of 15 amino acids. The germline V gene has CDR1 MNHEY and CDR2 SVGAGI. CDR3 sequence (DNA): TGTGCCAGCAGTTACTCGGGGGCGGCTGGAAACACCATATATTTT. Amino acids: CASSYSGAAGNTIYF.

As for this clonotype: An end of the junction does not agree with germline; a read error may underlie this. The chain uses TRBV10-1 and TRBJ1-1, with D unresolved. Germline lookup yields CDR1 WNHNN and CDR2 SYGVQD (reference sequence). This CDR3 spans 14 amino acids. CDR3 coding DNA: TGTGCCAGCAGTGTAACGGTAACCAACACTGAAGCTTTCTTT. It translates to CASSVTVTNTEAFF.

The chain employs TRBV18 and TRBJ1-5, with D tentatively TRBD1 (6 bases). The ends were cut back, 3 bases at V and 11 bases at J, with 14 bases in the middle. Germline values: CDR1 KGHSH, CDR2 LQKENI. CDR3 size: 13 residues. CDR3 sequence reads: CASSPTGLFSQHF. Written as DNA, the CDR3 is TGTGCCAGCTCACCGACAGGCCTTTTTTCCCAGCATTTT.

This clonotype was detected only a few times. The V gene is TRBV20-1, the J gene TRBJ2-1; 10 bases align to TRBD2. CDR1 is DFQATT and CDR2 is SNEGSKA in the germline V gene (reference sequence). CDR3 length: 12 amino acids. The CDR3 sequence is CSESGRANEQFF. The CDR3 DNA follows: TGCAGCGAAAGCGGGAGGGCCAATGAGCAGTTCTTC.

The chain links TRBV5-6 to TRBJ2-7, with 14 bases that match TRBD2. Germline CDR1 reads SGHDT; CDR2 reads YYEEEE. The V segment lost 0 bases and the J segment 2 bases; nucleotides outside the gene matches: 16. This CDR3 contains 21 residues. CDR3 sequence reads: CASSLVAGSGLAGVETYEQYF. In DNA form, the CDR3 reads TGTGCCAGCAGCTTGGTCGCGGGATCGGGACTAGCGGGAGTTGAAACCTACGAGCAGTACTTC.

The chain is built from TRBV7-9 and TRBJ2-1, with TRBD2 as a possible D gene (6 bases). V shed 5 bases and J shed 5 bases, with 10 bases lying between them. Germline V gene lookup returns CDR1 SEHNR and CDR2 FQNEAQ (reference sequence). This CDR3 has 13 amino acids. CDR3 DNA sequence: TGTGCCAGCAGCGTCTGGGGGGACAATGAGCAGTTCTTC. This translates into CASSVWGDNEQFF.

This rearrangement joins TRBV6-1 to TRBJ1-4; the match to TRBD1 covers 8 bases. This CDR3 has 14 amino acids. The V gene's germline CDR1 is MNHNS and CDR2 SASEGT. The V segment lost 7 bases and the J segment 7 bases; nucleotides outside the gene matches: 8. This CDR3 is CASTPRQGIEKLFF. The CDR3 DNA follows: TGTGCCAGCACCCCCCGACAGGGGATTGAAAAACTGTTTTTT.

This clonotype was picked up many times. The chain combines TRBV12-3 or TRBV12-4 with TRBJ1-1; weak D call: TRBD1 (6 bases). The CDR3 contains 14 residues. The ends were cut back, 6 bases at V and 0 bases at J, with 11 bases in the middle. CDR3 sequence: CASSPGQMNTEAFF. The CDR3 DNA reads as TGTGCCAGCAGCCCCGGACAGATGAACACTGAAGCTTTCTTT.

This clonotype was seen many times. For the CDR3, the DNA is TGTGCCAGCACCGGCTATTACCAGGGGAGACGCTATGGCTACACCTTC. Translation gives CASTGYYQGRRYGYTF. The V call is TRBV5-6, the J call TRBJ1-2; weak D call: TRBD1 (6 bases). Germline V gene data show CDR1 as SGHDT and CDR2 as YYEEEE. Trimming pared 6 bases from V and 4 bases from J, leaving 22 bases between. The length of the CDR3 is 16 residues.

As to this clonotype: A much larger clonotype is one base distant, so this may be a read error. The chain uses TRBV6-5 and TRBJ2-5, with D maybe TRBD2 (5 bases). In germline, CDR1 is MNHEY, CDR2 SVGAGI. The CDR3 loop spans 16 amino acids. CDR3 nucleotides: TGTGCCAGCAGTTACGTGGGGTCGGGGTACCAAGAGGCCCAGTACTTC. Encoded protein: CASSYVGSGYQEAQYF.

This clonotype came up many times. The gene calls are TRBV29-1 and TRBJ1-1; D is unclear. Between the trimmed V and J ends, which lost 7 bases and 0 bases, there was a span of 15 bases. CDR3 length: 14 residues. Germline V lookup: CDR1 SQVTM, CDR2 ANQGSEA. This chain's CDR3 is CSARERTLNTEAFF. The CDR3 nucleotides read TGCAGCGCCCGGGAGAGGACCTTGAACACTGAAGCTTTCTTT.

This clonotype was counted only a few times. The CDR3 protein is CASRGLDTGELFF. In DNA form, the CDR3 reads TGTGCCAGTCGAGGGCTGGACACCGGGGAGCTGTTTTTT. The gene calls are TRBV19 and TRBJ2-2; tentatively, D is TRBD2 (5 bases). The CDR3 spans 13 residues. From germline, CDR1 is LNHDA and CDR2 SQIVND (reference sequence). The V and J ends lost 8 bases and 3 bases respectively, with 10 bases between them.

This clonotype showed up many times. The rearrangement joins TRBV7-2 to TRBJ2-7, with 9 positions matching TRBD2. This CDR3 has 15 amino acids. Per the germline V gene, CDR1 is SGHTA and CDR2 is FQGNSA. V trimming: 5 bases; J trimming: 1 base; junction bases outside the gene matches: 6. In nucleotides, the CDR3 is TGTGCCAGCAGCGAACTAGCGGGCTCATCCTACGAGCAGTACTTC. This translates into CASSELAGSSYEQYF.

The chain has TRBV6-5 and TRBJ2-2; TRBD2 aligns across 15 bases. CDR1 and CDR2 from the germline V gene are MNHEY and SVGAGI. The length of the CDR3 is 17 residues. With V trimmed by 4 bases and J by 1 base, 1 base remained unmatched. CDR3 coding DNA: TGTGCCAGCAGTTTGGGACTAGCGGGAGGGAACACCGGGGAGCTGTTTTTT. Protein product: CASSLGLAGGNTGELFF.

V and J are TRBV20-1 and TRBJ2-7, with D possibly TRBD2 on 6 matching bases. Trimming cost V 3 bases and J 6 bases, with 18 bases left between them. The CDR3 runs 14 residues. Germline V gives CDR1 DFQATT, CDR2 SNEGSKA (reference sequence). CDR3 sequence (DNA): TGCAGTGCTAGGGCCCCGGGAGAATTACGCGAGCAGTACTTC. Its translation is CSARAPGELREQYF.

This clonotype was counted only a few times. The gene calls are TRBV20-1 and TRBJ2-5, with TRBD1 matching over 7 bases. After removal of 2 bases from V and 4 bases from J, the junction contained 4 bases not matched to a gene. The length of the CDR3 is 13 residues. Germline V lookup: CDR1 DFQATT, CDR2 SNEGSKA (reference sequence). The chain's CDR3 is CSARHRGRETQYF. The CDR3 DNA follows: TGCAGTGCTAGACACAGGGGTCGAGAGACCCAGTACTTC.